The 30 T cell receptor beta chains given below trace back to one sample, sequenced in a study of identical twins. A single record per CDR3 protein comes from TCRdb applying MiXCR to the 5' RACE reads. The table includes about 150,000 distinct CDR3 sequences, 3% to 4.5% detected once. The sequenced sample was memory T cells sorted from blood. The receptors derive from a man aged 18 to 30 in good health.

In its sample, this clonotype was seen many times. The gene calls are TRBV4-3 and TRBJ2-1; D is possibly TRBD1 (5 bases). The CDR3 has 14 residues. The germline gives CDR1 LGHNA, CDR2 YSLEER. V lost 4 bases and J lost 6, with 13 bases in between. The CDR3 sequence: CASSPTEGINEQFF. The CDR3 DNA is TGCGCCAGCAGCCCGACAGAAGGAATCAATGAGCAGTTCTTC.

This clonotype was recorded many times. The J gene is TRBJ1-6, the V gene TRBV12-3 or TRBV12-4; TRBD1 aligns across 7 bases. With V trimmed by 6 bases and J by 3 bases, 5 bases remained unmatched. The CDR3 is 15 residues long. CDR3 coding DNA: TGTGCCAGCAGGCTCCGGGACAGCTATAATTCACCCCTCCACTTT. Translation gives CASRLRDSYNSPLHF.

This clonotype was counted at least ten times. This rearrangement joins TRBV7-9 to TRBJ2-2; D is possibly TRBD1 or TRBD2 (5 bases each). CDR1 SEHNR and CDR2 FQNEAQ come from the germline V gene (reference sequence). Trimming left V 10 bases short and J 3 bases short, with 15 bases between. The CDR3 sequence is 14 residues long. CDR3 coding DNA: TGTGCCATCCCCCCCGGGGCCTACACCGGGGAGCTGTTTTTT. This gives the protein CAIPPGAYTGELFF.

The sample holds many counts of this clonotype. V and J are TRBV27 and TRBJ2-2, with no clear D. V lost 6 bases to trimming and J lost 0 bases, with 23 bases between them. CDR3 length: 19 amino acids. Germline CDR1 and CDR2: MNHEY and SMNVEV (reference sequence). The CDR3: CASSGWPGLGIPNTGELFF. DNA of the CDR3: TGTGCCAGCAGCGGTTGGCCGGGTTTGGGAATCCCGAACACCGGGGAGCTGTTTTTT.

This clonotype was observed many times. This rearrangement joins TRBV29-1 to TRBJ2-5; 9 bases agree with TRBD2. The CDR3 is 17 residues long. J was trimmed by 5 bases and V by 3 bases; bases with no gene match: 16. Germline V gives CDR1 SQVTM, CDR2 ANQGSEA. This chain's CDR3 is CSVDDTQTSGRGETQYF. Here the CDR3 DNA reads TGCAGCGTTGATGATACACAGACTAGCGGAAGGGGGGAGACCCAGTACTTC. The full variable domain, its missing parts supplied by reference TRBV29-1 and TRBJ2-5, is SAVISQKPSRDICQRGTSLTIQCQVDSQVTMMFWYRQQPGQSLTLIATANQGSEATYESGFVIDKFPISRPNLTFSTLTVSNMSPEDSSIYLCSVDDTQTSGRGETQYFGPGTRLLVL.

This clonotype was found many times. The chain joins TRBV3-1 to TRBJ2-1; TRBD2 might be the D (7 bases). The CDR3 consists of 14 residues. Trimming removed 10 bases at V and 2 bases at J, with 15 bases between. In germline, CDR1 is LGHDT, CDR2 YNNKEL (reference sequence). CDR3: CATTGGLTYNEQFF. As DNA, the CDR3 is TGTGCCACCACGGGGGGCCTAACCTACAATGAGCAGTTCTTC.

This clonotype showed up many times. J is TRBJ2-2 and V is TRBV6-1, with D unresolved. Looked up from germline, CDR1 is MNHNS and CDR2 is SASEGT. The CDR3 contains 15 residues. V dropped 7 bases and J dropped 5 bases, with 17 bases sitting between them. Written as DNA, the CDR3 is TGTGCCAGCATTCTTAACAGTGGGTGGACCGGGGAGCTGTTTTTT. Amino acid sequence: CASILNSGWTGELFF.

In its sample, this clonotype was seen many times. This chain links TRBV4-1 with TRBJ1-5; no clear D. V lost 0 bases and J lost 2, with 5 bases in between. CDR1 and CDR2 (germline): MGHRA, YSYEKL. The CDR3 is 14 residues long. This chain's CDR3 is CASSQDHGNQPQHF. The CDR3 coding sequence is TGCGCCAGCAGCCAAGATCACGGCAATCAGCCCCAGCATTTT.

There are many counts of this clonotype. The CDR3 is CASSYGQGGQYF. CDR3 bases: TGCGCCAGCAGCTACGGACAAGGAGGGCAGTATTTT. The chain employs TRBV5-1 and TRBJ2-3; D may correspond to TRBD1 or TRBD2 (5 bases each). V lost 3 bases to trimming and J lost 11 bases, with 13 bases between them. The germline CDR1 and CDR2 sequences are SGHRS and YFSETQ. The CDR3 spans 12 residues. The full variable domain, rest sourced from reference TRBV5-1 and TRBJ2-3, is KAGVTQTPRYLIKTRGQQVTLSCSPISGHRSVSWYQQTPGQGLQFLFEYFSETQRNKGNFPGRFSGRQFSNSRSEMNVSTLELGDSALYLCASSYGQGGQYFGPGTRLTVL.

In its sample, this clonotype was seen many times. The chain couples TRBV6-5 to TRBJ2-1; 7 bases are shared with TRBD2. Germline CDR1 and CDR2: MNHEY and SVGAGI. V lost 0 bases, J lost 3 bases, and 11 bases stayed unmatched. The CDR3 is 18 amino acids. For the CDR3, the DNA is TGTGCCAGCAGTTACTCGGGAGGTGTGGTAGCGGGCTACAATGAGCAGTTCTTC. As protein: CASSYSGGVVAGYNEQFF.

J is TRBJ1-1 and V is TRBV6-1, with 9 bases matching TRBD1. Germline trimming cut 6 bases from V and 8 bases from J; bases unmatched to any gene: 10. Germline V gene data show CDR1 as MNHNS and CDR2 as SASEGT. This CDR3 has 14 amino acids. The CDR3 region has the DNA TGTGCCAGCAGCCCGTTTCGGACAGGGGCCGAAGCTTTCTTT. This encodes CASSPFRTGAEAFF.

This clonotype was counted many times. The genes are TRBV29-1 and TRBJ2-3; 10 bases match TRBD2. The germline V gene encodes CDR1 SQVTM and CDR2 ANQGSEA. The CDR3 length is 12 residues. Trimming removed 4 bases from V and 7 bases from J; junction bases left unmatched: 2. The CDR3 spells CSVGLAGNTQYF. The CDR3, as DNA: TGCAGCGTTGGACTAGCGGGCAATACGCAGTATTTT.

This clonotype was seen many times. This chain connects TRBV29-1 to TRBJ1-2; TRBD1 aligns across 7 bases. Looked up from germline, CDR1 is SQVTM and CDR2 is ANQGSEA. With 5 bases clipped from V and 3 bases from J, the junction kept 15 bases outside the gene matches. This CDR3 is built from 16 residues. CDR3 residues: CSVSSGGTGEYYGYTF. The CDR3 DNA sequence: TGCAGCGTTTCCTCAGGAGGAACAGGGGAATACTATGGCTACACCTTC.

This clonotype was counted ten times or more. J is TRBJ2-1 and V is TRBV5-1, with TRBD2 matching over 13 bases. Germline V CDR1 and CDR2: SGHRS, YFSETQ. V shed 0 bases, J shed 5 bases, and the junction held 5 bases outside the gene matches. This CDR3 is built from 17 residues. The CDR3 reads CASSLGTSGRGHNEQFF. CDR3 nucleotide sequence: TGCGCCAGCAGCTTGGGGACTAGCGGGAGAGGGCACAATGAGCAGTTCTTC.

The chain links TRBV6-5 to TRBJ2-7; D gene unclear. Trimming took 2 bases from V and 0 from J, leaving 8 bases between them. CDR1 and CDR2 (germline): MNHEY, SVGAGI. CDR3 length equals 14 residues. The CDR3 spells CASSYQPFSYEQYF. The CDR3 DNA sequence: TGTGCCAGCAGTTACCAGCCATTCTCCTACGAGCAGTACTTC.

This clonotype was seen at least ten times. The rearrangement joins TRBV7-2 to TRBJ1-3; no firm D call. The CDR3 covers 13 residues. Germline V gene sequence: CDR1 SGHTA, CDR2 FQGNSA. The V gene lost 2 bases and the J gene lost 6 bases, with 8 bases spanning the gap. This CDR3 is CASSLYETNTIYF. The CDR3 region has the DNA TGTGCCAGCAGCTTATACGAGACAAACACCATATATTTT.

This clonotype has just a few counts. The rearrangement links TRBV2 to TRBJ1-2; D is possibly TRBD1 (5 bases). Germline V gene sequence: CDR1 SNHLY, CDR2 FYNNEI. This CDR3 has 12 amino acids. V lost 7 bases, J lost 3 bases, and 9 bases lay in between. CDR3 coding DNA: TGTGCCAGCAAGGACACGTACTATGGCTACACCTTC. Translation: CASKDTYYGYTF.

At least ten counts were recorded for this clonotype. The chain links TRBV4-1 to TRBJ1-2, with 9 bases aligning to TRBD1. The CDR3 is made up of 15 amino acids. From germline, CDR1 is MGHRA and CDR2 YSYEKL. The junction had 7 bases not matched to a gene; V was cut back by 4 bases and J by 4 bases. The CDR3 protein is CASSPRQGEGYGYTF. CDR3 DNA sequence: TGCGCCAGCAGCCCCCGACAGGGGGAGGGCTATGGCTACACCTTC.

This clonotype was seen many times. V gene TRBV12-3 or TRBV12-4 combines with J gene TRBJ2-2; D is uncertain. CDR3 length: 13 amino acids. V dropped 5 bases and J dropped 6 bases, with 10 bases sitting between them. CDR3 region: CASSPPSPGELFF. The DNA of the CDR3 is TGTGCCAGCAGTCCCCCAAGTCCCGGGGAGCTGTTTTTT.

This clonotype was detected only a few times. The chain couples TRBV7-6 to TRBJ2-5; D is possibly TRBD2 (5 bases). The germline V and J ends were trimmed by 7 bases and 5 bases, with 11 bases remaining between them. CDR1 is SGHVS and CDR2 is FNYEAQ in the germline V gene. The CDR3 is made up of 12 amino acids. The chain's CDR3 is CASKRPGETQYF. DNA of the CDR3: TGTGCCAGCAAGAGGCCGGGGGAGACCCAGTACTTC.

There are many counts of this clonotype. The J gene is TRBJ2-1, the V gene TRBV2, with D unclear. The germline CDR1 and CDR2 sequences are SNHLY and FYNNEI. Trimming removed 6 bases from V and 12 bases from J, with 18 bases in between. The CDR3 runs 13 residues. The CDR3 here is CASSPGVGKGQFF. CDR3 in DNA: TGTGCCAGCAGCCCCGGAGTAGGCAAGGGGCAGTTCTTC.

This clonotype was counted ten times or more. The chain combines TRBV11-2 with TRBJ2-5, with 12 bases matching TRBD2. Germline values: CDR1 SGHAT, CDR2 FQNNGV. CDR3 length equals 15 residues. Germline trimming cut 5 bases from V and 5 bases from J; bases unmatched to any gene: 6. CDR3 protein: CASSRPSGRGETQYF. The CDR3 nucleotides are TGTGCCAGCAGCAGACCTAGCGGGAGGGGGGAGACCCAGTACTTC.

This clonotype was counted ten times or more. The rearrangement joins TRBV10-3 to TRBJ2-1; D is perhaps TRBD1 or TRBD2 (6 bases each). CDR1 and CDR2 (germline): ENHRY, SYGVKD. Between the trimmed V and J ends, which lost 5 bases and 3 bases, there was a span of 14 bases. This CDR3 comprises 15 residues. The CDR3 spells CAISQQGGGYNEQFF. The CDR3 DNA reads TGTGCCATCAGTCAACAGGGAGGAGGCTACAATGAGCAGTTCTTC.

This clonotype was seen ten or more times. The chain couples TRBV10-3 to TRBJ2-3; tentatively, D is TRBD2 (6 bases). The CDR3 is 14 residues long. Trimming cost V 6 bases and J 1 base, with 11 bases left between them. Germline CDR1 reads ENHRY; CDR2 reads SYGVKD. The CDR3: CAIRGTRGTDTQYF. The DNA of the CDR3 is TGTGCCATCAGAGGGACTCGTGGCACAGATACGCAGTATTTT.

This clonotype appeared many times. This sequence joins TRBV7-8 and TRBJ1-5; D not resolved. The CDR3 sequence is 13 residues long. V was trimmed by 3 bases and J by 5 bases, leaving 8 bases between them. Germline V lookup: CDR1 SGHVS, CDR2 FQNEAQ. CDR3 sequence: CASSFARHQPQHF. CDR3 DNA sequence: TGTGCCAGCAGCTTCGCTCGGCATCAGCCCCAGCATTTT.

This clonotype was recorded at least ten times. The V gene is TRBV3-1, the J gene TRBJ2-7; weak D call: TRBD1 (5 bases). The germline V gene encodes CDR1 LGHDT and CDR2 YNNKEL (reference sequence). Trimming stripped 8 bases from V and 7 bases from J, with 15 bases between. This CDR3 region has 12 residues. CDR3 region: CASVGAPGEQYF. Written as DNA, the CDR3 is TGTGCCAGCGTAGGGGCGCCGGGTGAGCAGTACTTC.

This clonotype was counted a few times. V and J are TRBV2 and TRBJ2-7; D call uncertain. CDR1 and CDR2 from the germline V gene are SNHLY and FYNNEI. This CDR3 spans 11 amino acids. Trimming stripped 6 bases from V and 1 base from J, with 4 bases between. The CDR3 is CASRGSYEQYF. DNA of the CDR3: TGTGCCAGCAGGGGGTCCTACGAGCAGTACTTC. The complete variable domain, with remaining parts taken from reference TRBV2 and TRBJ2-7, reads EPEVTQTPSHQVTQMGQEVILRCVPISNHLYFYWYRQILGQKVEFLVSFYNNEISEKSEIFDDQFSVERPDGSNFTLKIRSTKLEDSAMYFCASRGSYEQYFGPGTRLTVT.

The table lists this clonotype with a few counts. This sequence joins TRBV19 and TRBJ2-6; tentatively, D is TRBD1 or TRBD2 (5 bases each). V lost 8 bases and J lost 2, with 10 bases in between. This CDR3 is built from 14 residues. CDR1 is LNHDA and CDR2 is SQIVND in the germline V gene (reference sequence). CDR3 sequence reads: CASCRDPGANVLTF. The CDR3, as DNA: TGTGCCAGTTGCAGGGACCCTGGGGCCAACGTCCTGACTTTC.

Remarks on this clonotype: A much more abundant neighbour one base away suggests this may be a read error. The chain couples TRBV25-1 to TRBJ2-1; 7 bases match TRBD2. The CDR3 runs 12 residues. The germline gives CDR1 MGHDK, CDR2 SYGVNS. As DNA, the CDR3 is TGTGCCAGCAGTGCGGACGGTAGCGGGCAGTCCTTC. This gives the protein CASSADGSGQSF.

This clonotype was counted at least ten times. The chain links TRBV24-1 to TRBJ2-2, with 7 bases that match TRBD2. V was pared by 3 bases and J by 0 bases, with 6 bases of the junction left unmatched. The CDR3 is 17 residues long. Germline V gene lookup returns CDR1 KGHDR and CDR2 SFDVKD. CDR3 sequence reads: CATSDPSSGANTGELFF. The CDR3 coding sequence is TGTGCCACCAGTGATCCTTCTAGCGGAGCGAACACCGGGGAGCTGTTTTTT.